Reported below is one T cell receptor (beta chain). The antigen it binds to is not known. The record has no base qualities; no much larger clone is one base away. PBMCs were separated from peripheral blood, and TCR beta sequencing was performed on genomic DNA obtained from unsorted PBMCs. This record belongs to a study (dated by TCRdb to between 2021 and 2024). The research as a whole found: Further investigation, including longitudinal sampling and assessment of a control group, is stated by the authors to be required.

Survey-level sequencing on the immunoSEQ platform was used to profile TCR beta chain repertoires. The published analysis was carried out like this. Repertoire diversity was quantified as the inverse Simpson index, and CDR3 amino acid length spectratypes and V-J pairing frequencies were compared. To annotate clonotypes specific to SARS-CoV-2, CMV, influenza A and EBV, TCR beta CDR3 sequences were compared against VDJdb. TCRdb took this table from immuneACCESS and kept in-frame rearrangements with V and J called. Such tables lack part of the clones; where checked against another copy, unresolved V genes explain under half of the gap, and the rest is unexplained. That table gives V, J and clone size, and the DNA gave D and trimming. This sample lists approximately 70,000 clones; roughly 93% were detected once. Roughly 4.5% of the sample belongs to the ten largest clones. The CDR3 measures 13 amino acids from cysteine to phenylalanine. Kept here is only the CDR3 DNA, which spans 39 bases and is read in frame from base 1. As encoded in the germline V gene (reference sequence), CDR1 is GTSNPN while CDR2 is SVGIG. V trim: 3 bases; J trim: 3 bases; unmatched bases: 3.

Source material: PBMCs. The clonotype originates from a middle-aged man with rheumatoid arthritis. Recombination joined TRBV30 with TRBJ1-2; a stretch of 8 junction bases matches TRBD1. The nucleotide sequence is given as TGTGCCTGGAGGGGACAGGCTTACTATGGCTACACCTTC. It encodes CAWRGQAYYGYTF.